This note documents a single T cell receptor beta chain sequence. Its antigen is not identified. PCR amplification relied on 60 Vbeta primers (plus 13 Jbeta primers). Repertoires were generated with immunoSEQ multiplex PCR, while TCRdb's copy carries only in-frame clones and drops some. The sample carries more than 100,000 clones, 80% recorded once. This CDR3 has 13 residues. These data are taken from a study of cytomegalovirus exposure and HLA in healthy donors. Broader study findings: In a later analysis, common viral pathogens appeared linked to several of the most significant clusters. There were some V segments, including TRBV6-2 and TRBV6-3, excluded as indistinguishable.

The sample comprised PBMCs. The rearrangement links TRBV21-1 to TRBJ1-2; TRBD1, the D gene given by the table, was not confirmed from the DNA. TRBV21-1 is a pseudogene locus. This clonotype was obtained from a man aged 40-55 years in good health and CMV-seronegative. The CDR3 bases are TGTGCCAGAGCGGACAGTTTTTACTATGGCTACACCTTC. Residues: CARADSFYYGYTF.